These T cell receptor beta chains were read from a single sample in a study of blood T cells in healthy people across ages. From the 5' RACE reads, TCRdb called clonotypes with MiXCR, one entry per CDR3 protein. Among 1.5 million to 2 million distinct CDR3 sequences, roughly 32% were seen once, and the ten largest hold around 10%. Sequencing was done on a sample of blood. All receptors come from a woman younger than 45 in good health. CDR3s include the opening cysteine and the closing phenylalanine or tryptophan. Fields, in order: clone size, V gene, D gene, J gene, CDR3 protein, CDR3 DNA. D genes are given only for firm matches. Rows give clone size only sometimes, using once, few, many, or a class for an expanded clone.

size: many
V: TRBV29-1
D: -
J: TRBJ2-3
CDR3: CIFPAGNRSDTQYF
DNA: TGCATCTTCCCTGCGGGAAATAGGTCAGATACGCAGTATTTT

size: -
V: TRBV27
D: -
J: TRBJ1-4
CDR3: CASSLAAGDEKLFF
DNA: TGTGCCAGCAGCTTGGCAGCGGGCGATGAAAAACTGTTTTTT

size: -
V: TRBV27
D: TRBD1
J: TRBJ1-2
CDR3: CASSFSAGGVYGYTF
DNA: TGTGCCAGCAGTTTTTCGGCAGGGGGGGTCTATGGCTACACCTTC

size: -
V: TRBV30
D: -
J: TRBJ2-3
CDR3: CAWSVGWTDTQYF
DNA: TGTGCCTGGAGTGTAGGTTGGACAGATACGCAGTATTTT

size: -
V: TRBV28
D: -
J: TRBJ1-6
CDR3: CASSFGRPLNSPLHF
DNA: TGTGCCAGCAGTTTCGGGCGGCCGCTTAATTCACCCCTCCACTTT

size: -
V: TRBV7-9
D: -
J: TRBJ1-1
CDR3: CASSSDGGTEAFF
DNA: TGTGCCAGCAGCTCTGACGGGGGGACTGAAGCTTTCTTT

size: -
V: TRBV12-3/TRBV12-4
D: TRBD1
J: TRBJ1-2
CDR3: CASSLGQPHYGYTF
DNA: TGTGCCAGCAGTTTGGGACAGCCTCACTATGGCTACACCTTC

size: few
V: TRBV20-1
D: -
J: TRBJ2-7
CDR3: CSARGGTGSYEQYF
DNA: TGCAGTGCTAGGGGGGGGACAGGTAGCTACGAGCAGTACTTC

size: few
V: TRBV7-9
D: -
J: TRBJ2-1
CDR3: CASSLALGPPEQFF
DNA: TGTGCCAGCAGCTTAGCCCTAGGACCTCCTGAGCAGTTCTTC

size: -
V: TRBV7-9
D: -
J: TRBJ1-2
CDR3: CASSLDRSMEGYTF
DNA: TGTGCCAGCAGCTTAGATCGATCAATGGAAGGCTACACCTTC

size: many
V: TRBV9
D: TRBD2
J: TRBJ2-1
CDR3: CASSVSGGPYNEQFF
DNA: TGTGCCAGCAGCGTTAGCGGGGGCCCATACAATGAGCAGTTCTTC

size: few
V: TRBV28
D: TRBD2
J: TRBJ2-7
CDR3: CASSFTPGSGPYEQYF
DNA: TGTGCCAGCAGTTTCACCCCTGGTAGCGGGCCGTACGAGCAGTACTTC

size: few
V: TRBV14
D: -
J: TRBJ2-7
CDR3: CASSQDGNRYEQYF
DNA: TGTGCCAGCAGCCAAGACGGGAACCGCTACGAGCAGTACTTC

size: -
V: TRBV6-2/TRBV6-3
D: -
J: TRBJ2-7
CDR3: CASSYQTHLPEQYF
DNA: TGTGCCAGCAGTTACCAAACTCACCTCCCCGAGCAGTACTTC

size: -
V: TRBV20-1
D: -
J: TRBJ2-3
CDR3: CSARNTEEGDSATDTRYF
DNA: TGCAGTGCTAGAAATACGGAGGAGGGCGATAGTGCCACAGATACGCGGTATTTT

size: -
V: TRBV5-5
D: -
J: TRBJ2-2
CDR3: CASSLILYTGELFF
DNA: TGTGCCAGCAGCCTCATCCTCTACACCGGGGAGCTGTTTTTT

size: -
V: TRBV18
D: -
J: TRBJ1-4
CDR3: CASSPDDLRGEKLFF
DNA: TGTGCCAGCTCACCCGACGACCTTAGGGGTGAAAAACTGTTTTTT

size: few
V: TRBV7-2
D: -
J: TRBJ2-7
CDR3: CASSPRLEQYF
DNA: TGTGCCAGCAGCCCCCGGCTGGAGCAGTACTTC

size: -
V: TRBV7-2
D: -
J: TRBJ2-3
CDR3: CASSRTEQGYVLSDTQYF
DNA: TGTGCCAGCAGCCGTACCGAGCAGGGATACGTACTCTCAGATACGCAGTATTTT

size: many
V: TRBV29-1
D: -
J: TRBJ2-7
CDR3: CSVEWGRGSSYEQYF
DNA: TGCAGCGTTGAATGGGGGCGGGGGAGCTCCTACGAGCAGTACTTC

size: many
V: TRBV7-2
D: TRBD2
J: TRBJ2-7
CDR3: CASSFGTSGYEQYF
DNA: TGTGCCAGCAGCTTTGGGACTAGCGGATACGAGCAGTACTTC

size: -
V: TRBV20-1
D: -
J: TRBJ2-2
CDR3: CSARSPNTGELFF
DNA: TGCAGTGCTAGGAGTCCGAACACCGGGGAGCTGTTTTTT

size: -
V: TRBV6-2/TRBV6-3
D: -
J: TRBJ1-5
CDR3: CASRAGTYSNQPQHF
DNA: TGTGCCAGCAGGGCAGGGACCTATAGCAATCAGCCCCAGCATTTT

size: -
V: TRBV6-1
D: TRBD1
J: TRBJ1-1
CDR3: CASSGGTGGMNTEAFF
DNA: TGTGCCAGCAGTGGAGGGACAGGGGGCATGAACACTGAAGCTTTCTTT

size: -
V: TRBV20-1
D: -
J: TRBJ2-4
CDR3: CSALTVGGKNIQYF
DNA: TGCAGTGCTTTGACCGTCGGAGGTAAAAACATTCAGTACTTC

size: -
V: TRBV29-1
D: -
J: TRBJ1-1
CDR3: CSALDSNTEAFF
DNA: TGCAGCGCCCTGGACAGTAACACTGAAGCTTTCTTT

size: -
V: TRBV12-3/TRBV12-4
D: TRBD1
J: TRBJ1-6
CDR3: CASRPRQGFDSPLHF
DNA: TGTGCCAGCAGACCACGACAGGGATTTGATTCACCCCTCCACTTT

size: -
V: TRBV20-1
D: TRBD2
J: TRBJ2-3
CDR3: CSARDHWRGGPDTQYF
DNA: TGCAGTGCTAGAGATCATTGGCGGGGGGGCCCCGATACGCAGTATTTT

size: few
V: TRBV3-1
D: -
J: TRBJ2-7
CDR3: CASSRIGSTYEQYF
DNA: TGTGCCAGCAGCCGCATCGGATCCACCTACGAGCAGTACTTC

size: once
V: TRBV9
D: -
J: TRBJ2-7
CDR3: CAGSVVGGSNEQYF
DNA: TGTGCCGGCAGCGTAGTTGGGGGTAGCAATGAGCAGTACTTC

size: -
V: TRBV5-1
D: -
J: TRBJ2-1
CDR3: CASSLQQGTIYNEQFF
DNA: TGCGCCAGCAGCCTCCAACAGGGGACTATATACAATGAGCAGTTCTTC

size: few
V: TRBV7-3
D: -
J: TRBJ2-5
CDR3: CASPTRGETQYF
DNA: TGTGCCAGCCCCACTCGAGGAGAGACCCAGTACTTC

size: many
V: TRBV6-5
D: TRBD2
J: TRBJ2-7
CDR3: CASSYGSGASYEQYF
DNA: TGTGCCAGCAGTTACGGAAGCGGGGCCTCCTACGAGCAGTACTTC

size: few
V: TRBV20-1
D: TRBD2
J: TRBJ2-1
CDR3: CSAPVTGTSGGGYNEQFF
DNA: TGCAGTGCTCCAGTTACCGGGACTAGCGGAGGCGGTTACAATGAGCAGTTCTTC

size: few
V: TRBV6-5
D: -
J: TRBJ2-7
CDR3: CASSYEMSSYEQYF
DNA: TGTGCCAGCAGTTACGAGATGAGCTCCTACGAGCAGTACTTC

size: -
V: TRBV28
D: -
J: TRBJ1-3
CDR3: CASSLERRYPHSGNTIYF
DNA: TGTGCCAGCAGTTTGGAGAGACGCTACCCCCACTCTGGAAACACCATATATTTT

size: -
V: TRBV7-2
D: -
J: TRBJ1-2
CDR3: CASSFSAGNYGCTF
DNA: TGTGCCAGCAGCTTTAGTGCGGGGAACTATGGCTGCACCTTC

size: -
V: TRBV4-1
D: TRBD1
J: TRBJ1-6
CDR3: CASSQSGGGLYNSPLHF
DNA: TGCGCCAGCAGCCAATCAGGGGGAGGTTTGTATAATTCACCCCTCCACTTT

size: many
V: TRBV5-1
D: -
J: TRBJ1-5
CDR3: CASSFGFDQPQHF
DNA: TGCGCCAGCAGCTTCGGGTTCGATCAGCCCCAGCATTTT

size: -
V: TRBV9
D: -
J: TRBJ2-7
CDR3: CASSVTPDSLYEQYF
DNA: TGTGCCAGCAGCGTGACTCCGGACAGTTTATACGAGCAGTACTTC

size: many
V: TRBV29-1
D: TRBD2
J: TRBJ2-1
CDR3: CSARLANEQFF
DNA: TGCAGCGCCCGACTAGCGAATGAGCAGTTCTTC

size: -
V: TRBV28
D: TRBD1
J: TRBJ2-3
CDR3: CAGNLMGQNTDTQYF
DNA: TGTGCCGGCAACCTCATGGGACAGAACACAGATACGCAGTATTTT

size: -
V: TRBV27
D: TRBD1
J: TRBJ2-7
CDR3: CASSLSGTGWGEQYF
DNA: TGTGCCAGCAGTTTATCGGGGACAGGTTGGGGCGAGCAGTACTTC

size: few
V: TRBV5-5
D: -
J: TRBJ1-1
CDR3: CASSWSGGSTEAFF
DNA: TGTGCCAGTAGCTGGAGCGGGGGGTCTACTGAAGCTTTCTTT

size: -
V: TRBV15
D: -
J: TRBJ2-7
CDR3: CATSSRTLSLSSYEQYF
DNA: TGTGCCACCAGCAGTCGGACTTTGAGTCTCAGCTCCTACGAGCAGTACTTC

size: few
V: TRBV12-3/TRBV12-4
D: -
J: TRBJ2-7
CDR3: CASSARVYEQYF
DNA: TGTGCCAGCAGCGCCAGGGTCTACGAGCAGTACTTC

size: few
V: TRBV6-2/TRBV6-3
D: TRBD2
J: TRBJ2-1
CDR3: CASSYALAGGISYNEQFF
DNA: TGTGCCAGCAGTTACGCTTTAGCGGGAGGGATCTCCTACAATGAGCAGTTCTTC